The 7 T cell receptor beta chains presented below share a single source sample, sequenced in a study of blood T cell repertoires in COVID-19. Generated by immunoSEQ multiplex PCR, the TCRdb table keeps only in-frame clones and is missing some. The sample lists 110,000 to 150,000 clones, roughly 80% occurring once. The sequencing sample was made of PBMCs or T cells enriched from blood (not recorded which). The receptors come from a woman aged 50 to 60 who had recovered from COVID-19.

The rearrangement uses TRBV5-6 and TRBJ1-1; TRBD1 matches at 7 bases. J was trimmed by 2 bases and V by 4 bases; bases with no gene match: 5. Germline V gene lookup returns CDR1 SGHDT and CDR2 YYEEEE. The CDR3 is 14 amino acids. CDR3 sequence reads: CASSQGQSNTEAFF. In DNA form, the CDR3 reads TGTGCCAGCAGCCAGGGACAGTCAAACACTGAAGCTTTCTTT.

This clone was picked up a small number of times. This chain joins TRBV28 and TRBJ1-1; 9 bases fit TRBD1. The CDR3 is 16 amino acids. V lost 8 bases and J lost 1; bases outside the gene matches: 11. In germline, CDR1 is MDHEN, CDR2 SYDVKM. CDR3 residues: CASPPLHRGPNTEAFF. The CDR3 nucleotides are TGTGCCAGCCCGCCCCTCCACAGGGGGCCGAACACTGAAGCTTTCTTT. The variable domain in full, with the rest retrieved from reference TRBV28 and TRBJ1-1, is DVKVTQSSRYLVKRTGEKVFLECVQDMDHENMFWYRQDPGLGLRLIYFSYDVKMKEKGDIPEGYSVSREKKERFSLILESASTNQTSMYLCASPPLHRGPNTEAFFGQGTRLTVV.

The chain joins TRBV2 to TRBJ2-1; 7 bases map to TRBD1. J was trimmed by 2 bases and V by 4 bases; bases with no gene match: 8. The CDR3 has 16 amino acids. Germline V gene lookup returns CDR1 SNHLY and CDR2 FYNNEI. The CDR3 spells CASSAPTGDTYNEQFF. In DNA, the CDR3 is TGTGCCAGCAGTGCCCCTACAGGGGATACCTACAATGAGCAGTTCTTC. Together with reference TRBV2 and TRBJ2-1, the CDR3 gives the full variable domain: EPEVTQTPSHQVTQMGQEVILRCVPISNHLYFYWYRQILGQKVEFLVSFYNNEISEKSEIFDDQFSVERPDGSNFTLKIRSTKLEDSAMYFCASSAPTGDTYNEQFFGPGTRLTVL.

This chain joins TRBV28 and TRBJ1-6, with D possibly TRBD1 on 5 matching bases. CDR3 length: 15 residues. CDR1 and CDR2 from the germline V gene are MDHEN and SYDVKM. The V end lost 2 bases, the J end lost 9 bases, and 14 bases lay between the germline ends. This CDR3 is CASSLPQGGSSPLHF. The DNA for the CDR3 is TGTGCCAGCAGTTTACCGCAGGGAGGGAGTTCACCCCTCCACTTT.

This chain uses TRBV7-2 with TRBJ2-7, with D perhaps matching TRBD1 (5 bases). The germline V and J ends were trimmed by 3 bases and 0 bases, with 12 bases remaining between them. This CDR3 has 15 amino acids. CDR1 is SGHTA and CDR2 is FQGNSA in the germline V gene. Here the CDR3 DNA reads TGTGCCAGCAGCTTGGGGCAGGCGAGCTCCTACGAGCAGTACTTC. It specifies CASSLGQASSYEQYF.

This clone has more than one count but fewer than ten. CDR3 in DNA: TGTGCCAGCAGCTTGCAGATTGACACTGAAGCTTTCTTT. This encodes CASSLQIDTEAFF. The chain links TRBV7-9 to TRBJ1-1; D is undetermined. The CDR3 has 13 residues. V shed 3 bases and J shed 3 bases, with 8 bases lying between them. CDR1 SEHNR and CDR2 FQNEAQ come from the germline V gene (reference sequence).

The chain is built from TRBV7-2 and TRBJ1-6; weak D call: TRBD1 (6 bases). There are 14 residues in the CDR3. Trimming left V 2 bases short and J 7 bases short, with 9 bases between. From germline, CDR1 is SGHTA and CDR2 FQGNSA. CDR3 DNA: TGTGCCAGCAGCTTAAGGGGGGGGAATTCACCCCTCCACTTT. Translation gives CASSLRGGNSPLHF.